This T cell receptor (beta chain) was found in a study of shared clonotypes between healthy human individuals. The CDR3 extends over 14 amino acids. Trimming removed 3 bases from V and 10 bases from J, with 18 bases in between. CDR1 and CDR2 from the germline V gene are SNHLY and FYNNEI. Amplification in unsorted PBMC replicate PCRs started from around 0.3 ug DNA, which equals roughly 27,000 T cell genomes. In the original processing: Filtering differed for immunoSEQ, which gave only junction sequences without quality scores. Here immunoSEQ multiplex PCR was the method, and the copy in TCRdb shows in-frame clones only, minus some. D and trimming come from the DNA, and the V and J calls and clone size come from that table. The sample has about half a million clones; 65% to 85% are singletons.

What was sequenced was PBMCs. J is TRBJ1-2 and V is TRBV2; D is perhaps TRBD1 (6 bases). The receptor was isolated from a woman aged 35 to 49 in good health. Some clones in this sample may be carry-over from other donors' samples. The CDR3 nucleotides are TGTGCCAGCAGTGAGCGAACCGGGACATTGGACTACACCTTC. It encodes CASSERTGTLDYTF. Combining the CDR3 with reference TRBV2 and TRBJ1-2 gives the whole variable domain EPEVTQTPSHQVTQMGQEVILRCVPISNHLYFYWYRQILGQKVEFLVSFYNNEISEKSEIFDDQFSVERPDGSNFTLKIRSTKLEDSAMYFCASSERTGTLDYTFGSGTRLTVV.